These 23 T cell receptor beta chains were all obtained from the same sample, sequenced in a study of blood T cells in healthy people across ages. The second PCR ran roughly 7 to 12 cycles with a sample-barcoded 5' primer and J-beta primers. MiXCR was run by TCRdb on the 5' RACE reads, yielding one entry per CDR3 protein. The sample lists some 640,000 distinct CDR3 sequences, about 30% occurring once. Sequenced: blood. These receptors originate from a woman aged 80 or over in good health.

A remark on this clonotype: With a much larger clone just one base away, this may be a read error. This chain's CDR3 is CASSFQDGGPSYGYTF. DNA for the CDR3: TGTGCCAGCAGTTTTCAGGACGGGGGGCCGAGCTATGGCTACACCTTC. The J gene is TRBJ1-2, the V gene TRBV28; the D gene is possibly TRBD1 (6 bases). Germline lookup yields CDR1 MDHEN and CDR2 SYDVKM. Between the trimmed V and J ends, which lost 3 bases and 4 bases, there was a span of 18 bases. The CDR3 loop spans 16 amino acids.

This clonotype was picked up many times. This could be a read error, since a much larger clone is one nucleotide away. J is TRBJ1-2 and V is TRBV20-1; perhaps TRBD1 as D (6 bases). V shed 0 bases and J shed 0 bases, with 11 bases lying between them. The CDR3 is 15 amino acids. Germline V gene data show CDR1 as DFQATT and CDR2 as SNEGSKA (reference sequence). CDR3 bases: TGCAGTGCTAGAGAACGGGGGCGCACTAACTATGGCTACACCTTC. This sequence encodes CSARERGRTNYGYTF.

Regarding this clonotype: A much larger clone differs by one base, so this may be a read error. V is TRBV20-1 and J is TRBJ2-7; 8 bases match TRBD1. Germline trimming cut 5 bases from V and 2 bases from J; bases unmatched to any gene: 20. The CDR3 has 18 residues. Germline CDR1 DFQATT, CDR2 SNEGSKA (reference sequence). CDR3 sequence: CSAWGETGDRQTPYEQYF. For the CDR3, the DNA is TGCAGTGCTTGGGGGGAGACAGGGGACCGTCAGACCCCCTACGAGCAGTACTTC.

V and J are TRBV7-8 and TRBJ1-5; D may be TRBD1 (6 bases). CDR1 and CDR2 (germline): SGHVS, FQNEAQ. V was shortened by 5 bases and J by 3 bases, with 11 bases between the two germline ends. The CDR3 has 14 amino acids. The DNA for the CDR3 is TGTGCCAGCAGCCCAGGGGAGGTCAATCAGCCCCAGCATTTT. As protein: CASSPGEVNQPQHF.

This clonotype was found once. A clone one base away is much larger, so this may be a read error. This sequence joins TRBV14 and TRBJ2-7, with 7 bases lining up with TRBD1. Trimming took 4 bases from V and 3 from J; bases not matched to a gene: 9. This CDR3 spans 15 amino acids. Germline CDR1 is SGHDN and CDR2 is FVKESK. CDR3 region: CASSRIGGNNYEQYF. The CDR3 nucleotides are TGTGCCAGCAGCCGGATAGGGGGCAATAACTACGAGCAGTACTTC.

This clonotype showed up many times. J is TRBJ1-5 and V is TRBV4-2; D is unresolved. The V gene lost 1 base and the J gene lost 1 base, with 5 bases spanning the gap. The germline V gene encodes CDR1 LGHNA and CDR2 YNFKEQ. The CDR3 spans 14 residues. This CDR3 reads CASSQVASNQPQHF. DNA of the CDR3: TGTGCCAGCAGCCAAGTCGCGAGCAATCAGCCCCAGCATTTT.

This clonotype has ten or more counts. The chain carries TRBV12-5 and TRBJ2-1, with 7 bases fitting TRBD2. J lost 6 bases, V lost 0 bases, and 8 bases had no gene match. Germline assignment: CDR1 LGHNT and CDR2 FRNRAP. The CDR3 sequence is 16 residues long. The CDR3 nucleotides read TGTGCTAGTGGTTTGGTGAGCGCCCCGGGGGGCAATGAGCAGTTCTTC. It yields the protein CASGLVSAPGGNEQFF.

This clonotype was observed many times. CDR3 nucleotides: TGCGCCAGCAGCTCCGTTCGGACCGCGAACATCTATGGCTACACCTTC. Translated: CASSSVRTANIYGYTF. This chain uses TRBV5-1 with TRBJ1-2; no reliable D call. CDR3 length: 16 residues. The ends were cut back, 3 bases at V and 4 bases at J, with 19 bases in the middle. Germline V CDR1 and CDR2: SGHRS, YFSETQ.

This clonotype was detected many times. The CDR3 region is CASSQATAGGQETQYF. CDR3 coding DNA: TGCGCCAGCAGCCAAGCGACCGCGGGGGGTCAAGAGACCCAGTACTTC. The chain combines TRBV4-3 with TRBJ2-5, with 8 nucleotides matching TRBD2. After removal of 1 base from V and 2 bases from J, the junction contained 6 bases not matched to a gene. The CDR3 consists of 16 residues. The germline gives CDR1 LGHNA, CDR2 YSLEER.

The rearrangement uses TRBV9 and TRBJ2-1, with D unresolved. The DNA end lines up better with TRBJ2-7; the J call may be wrong. There are 13 residues in the CDR3. The V gene's germline CDR1 is SGDLS and CDR2 YYNGEE. The CDR3 sequence is CASRGGFDNEQYF. As DNA, the CDR3 is TGTGCCAGCAGGGGTGGTTTCGACAATGAGCAGTACTTC.

The sample holds many counts of this clonotype. CDR3 protein: CASSLASGGQPQHF. The CDR3 DNA follows: TGTGCCAGCAGCTTAGCTTCGGGGGGTCAGCCCCAGCATTTT. The rearrangement links TRBV7-6 to TRBJ1-5, with D possibly TRBD1 on 5 matching bases. Germline V gives CDR1 SGHVS, CDR2 FNYEAQ. This CDR3 has 14 residues. V lost 0 bases to trimming and J lost 6 bases, with 9 bases between them.

This clonotype was counted at least ten times. The gene calls are TRBV7-9 and TRBJ2-7, with TRBD1 as a possible D gene (5 bases). This CDR3 comprises 14 residues. V lost 2 bases to trimming and J lost 3 bases, with 11 bases between them. The germline gives CDR1 SEHNR, CDR2 FQNEAQ (reference sequence). The CDR3 nucleotides are TGTGCCAGCAGCTTAAAAGGGGTCGTCTACGAGCAGTACTTC. Protein: CASSLKGVVYEQYF.

This clonotype was detected ten times or more. DNA of the CDR3: TGTGCCAGCAGCCTGCTGGGGGTCACCTATGGCTACACCTTC. Protein sequence: CASSLLGVTYGYTF. This chain joins TRBV7-2 and TRBJ1-2, with D perhaps TRBD1 (5 bases). The CDR3 sequence is 14 residues long. V lost 5 bases to trimming and J lost 4 bases, with 14 bases between them. Germline V CDR1 and CDR2: SGHTA, FQGNSA. The whole variable domain, filled in from reference TRBV7-2 and TRBJ1-2, reads GAGVSQSPSNKVTEKGKDVELRCDPISGHTALYWYRQSLGQGLEFLIYFQGNSAPDKSGLPSDRFSAERTGGSVSTLTIQRTQQEDSAVYLCASSLLGVTYGYTFGSGTRLTVV.

This sequence joins TRBV7-3 and TRBJ2-5, with D maybe TRBD1 (5 bases). CDR1 and CDR2 from the germline V gene are SGHTA and FQGTGA. CDR3 length: 14 amino acids. V lost 6 bases to trimming and J lost 7 bases, with 18 bases between them. Written as DNA, the CDR3 is TGTGCCAGCAGTGCCCGACAGCGCCCCGGGACCCAGTACTTC. Protein: CASSARQRPGTQYF. Full variable domain (outside the CDR3, taken from reference TRBV7-3 and TRBJ2-5): GAGVSQTPSNKVTEKGKYVELRCDPISGHTALYWYRQSLGQGPEFLIYFQGTGAADDSGLPNDRFFAVRPEGSVSTLKIQRTERGDSAVYLCASSARQRPGTQYFGPGTRLLVL.

The chain employs TRBV5-4 and TRBJ2-3; D gene uncertain. The CDR3 has 16 amino acids. Germline assignment: CDR1 SGHNT and CDR2 YYREEE (reference sequence). V lost 1 base, J lost 0 bases, and 12 bases lay in between. The CDR3 DNA reads as TGTGCCAGCAGCTTGTATTATCGACTGAGCACAGATACGCAGTATTTT. Protein sequence: CASSLYYRLSTDTQYF.

A remark on this clonotype: This may arise from a read error, as a much more abundant clone is one base away. The chain links TRBV4-1 to TRBJ2-1; either TRBD1 or TRBD2 may fit D (6 bases each). Judging by the DNA end, TRBJ2-7 fits better; the J call may be wrong. The CDR3 extends over 17 amino acids. The germline CDR1 and CDR2 sequences are MGHRA and YSYEKL. The CDR3 DNA is TGCGCCAGCAGCCAAGATCGCGGGACAAACACCTACAATGAGCAGTACTTC. Amino acids: CASSQDRGTNTYNEQYF.

Many counts were recorded for this clonotype. The chain recombines TRBV7-2 with TRBJ2-1; no firm D call. The CDR3 spans 12 residues. V lost 5 bases and J 8 bases, leaving 10 bases between the germline ends. Germline V CDR1 and CDR2: SGHTA, FQGNSA. The CDR3 sequence is CASSPQGYEQFF. In DNA form, the CDR3 reads TGTGCCAGCAGCCCCCAAGGTTATGAGCAGTTCTTC. The full variable domain, with the rest looked up from reference TRBV7-2 and TRBJ2-1, is GAGVSQSPSNKVTEKGKDVELRCDPISGHTALYWYRQSLGQGLEFLIYFQGNSAPDKSGLPSDRFSAERTGGSVSTLTIQRTQQEDSAVYLCASSPQGYEQFFGPGTRLTVL.

In the case of this clonotype: One base away lies a much larger clone, so this may be a sequencing read error. The V call is TRBV5-6, the J call TRBJ1-2, with 7 nucleotides matching TRBD1. This CDR3 is 14 amino acids long. Per germline, CDR1 SGHDT and CDR2 YYEEEE. Unmatched junction bases numbered 10, after V lost 3 bases and J lost 8 bases. The CDR3 nucleotides read TGTGCCAGCAGCTGGGTTACAGGGGAGAGCGGCTACACCTTC. It specifies CASSWVTGESGYTF. Full variable domain (outside the CDR3, taken from reference TRBV5-6 and TRBJ1-2): DAGVTQSPTHLIKTRGQQVTLRCSPKSGHDTVSWYQQALGQGPQFIFQYYEEEERQRGNFPDRFSGHQFPNYSSELNVNALLLGDSALYLCASSWVTGESGYTFGSGTRLTVV.

Notes on this clonotype: This may be a read error: a much more frequent sequence differs by one nucleotide. This rearrangement joins TRBV6-1 to TRBJ2-1; D is undetermined. The J call is doubtful: the DNA matches TRBJ2-7 better. CDR3 length: 15 amino acids. The germline V gene encodes CDR1 MNHNS and CDR2 SASEGT. The CDR3 spells CASSEGLESYNEQYF. DNA for the CDR3: TGTGCCAGCAGTGAAGGACTCGAGTCCTACAATGAGCAGTACTTC.

This clonotype has a count of ten or more. The V gene is TRBV20-1, the J gene TRBJ2-3, with D perhaps TRBD1 (5 bases). The CDR3 covers 12 residues. V lost 7 bases, J lost 2 bases, and 10 bases lay in between. Germline V CDR1 and CDR2: DFQATT, SNEGSKA (reference sequence). CDR3 in amino acids: CSGIGATDTQYF. The CDR3 DNA reads as TGCAGTGGAATAGGGGCCACAGATACGCAGTATTTT.

This chain links TRBV12-3 or TRBV12-4 with TRBJ2-7, with 8 bases identical to TRBD1. With 5 bases clipped from V and 2 bases from J, the junction kept 5 bases outside the gene matches. The CDR3 consists of 14 residues. DNA for the CDR3: TGTGCCAGCAGTGTGGTCAGGGGGCCCTACGAGCAGTACTTC. Its translation: CASSVVRGPYEQYF.

With respect to this clonotype: A read error may produce the germline difference seen at one junction end. The J gene is TRBJ2-7, the V gene TRBV6-5; 8 nucleotides match TRBD2. The CDR3 is made up of 15 amino acids. Germline CDR1 reads MNHEY; CDR2 reads SVGAGI. CDR3 in DNA: TGTGCCAGCAGCCCACGAGCGGGGGCTTCCTACGAGCAGTACTTT. It specifies CASSPRAGASYEQYF.

This clonotype was counted between two and nine times. V is TRBV30 and J is TRBJ1-6, with 7 bases aligning to TRBD1. This CDR3 comprises 13 residues. Unmatched junction bases numbered 6, after V lost 8 bases and J lost 5 bases. The V gene's germline CDR1 is GTSNPN and CDR2 SVGIG (reference sequence). The CDR3 sequence: CAVSGQNNSPLHF. The DNA of the CDR3 is TGTGCCGTGTCGGGACAGAATAATTCACCCCTCCACTTT.